The 15 T cell receptor beta chains given below trace back to one sample, sequenced in a study of regulatory T cells in long-lasting Graves disease. Construction of TCR beta libraries relied on iRepertoire HTBI primers and on Arm-PCR targeting CDR3 regions. TCRdb reanalysed the multiplex PCR reads using MiXCR and keeps one entry per CDR3 protein. This sample has about 340,000 distinct CDR3 sequences, with about 18% found just once. Specified time point: persistent/refractory GD, antithyroid drugs over 5 years with positive TRAb. The TCR library was made from RNA extracted from PBMCs. The input for sequencing was peripheral blood mononuclear cells (PBMCs), taken when the disease was refractory, from a patient treated with antithyroid drugs. These receptors all stem from a female donor with Graves disease.

The CDR3 DNA follows: TGTGCCAGCAGCCCTATCTCGGGAGGCTTTGGGGATACGCAGTATTTT. Translated, it gives CASSPISGGFGDTQYF. The chain has TRBV9 and TRBJ2-3; 7 bases are a match to TRBD2. CDR3 length equals 16 residues. The germline V gene has CDR1 SGDLS and CDR2 YYNGEE. V lost 4 bases, J lost 6 bases, and 14 bases stayed unmatched.

V usage is TRBV7-9 and J usage is TRBJ2-1; 10 bases are shared with TRBD2. Trimming took 5 bases from V and 8 from J; bases not matched to a gene: 9. The CDR3 has 15 residues. Germline assignment: CDR1 SEHNR and CDR2 FQNEAQ (reference sequence). The CDR3 bases are TGTGCCAGCAGCCCGGAGGCTAGCGGGGGCGATGAGCAGTTCTTC. Residues: CASSPEASGGDEQFF.

With regard to this clonotype: Germline and junction disagree at one end, which may indicate a read error. The chain carries TRBV12-3 or TRBV12-4 and TRBJ2-2, with 9 bases fitting TRBD2. The CDR3 length is 14 residues. This chain's CDR3 is CASNLAGVVGELFF. CDR3 coding DNA: TGTGCCAGCAATTTAGCGGGAGTCGTCGGGGAGCTGTTTTTT.

There are a few counts of this clonotype. The chain has TRBV20-1 and TRBJ2-6, with D tentatively TRBD1 or TRBD2 (5 bases each). V lost 6 bases and J lost 4, with 19 bases in between. The CDR3 has 16 amino acids. From germline, CDR1 is DFQATT and CDR2 SNEGSKA (reference sequence). The CDR3 bases are TGCAGTGCCCCGGGACGCCCAAGAAGCGGGGCCAACGTCCTGACTTTC. Its translation: CSAPGRPRSGANVLTF.

This clonotype was recorded at least ten times. The genes are TRBV9 and TRBJ1-1; TRBD1 might be the D (6 bases). The CDR3 covers 14 residues. V lost 0 bases and J lost 6, with 12 bases in between. Germline loops: CDR1 SGDLS, CDR2 YYNGEE. The CDR3 spells CASSVGGTPSEAFF. Written as DNA, the CDR3 is TGTGCCAGCAGCGTAGGGGGGACACCGTCTGAAGCTTTCTTT.

The chain links TRBV7-9 to TRBJ1-3; D remains ambiguous. The CDR3 length is 15 residues. Germline V gene lookup returns CDR1 SEHNR and CDR2 FQNEAQ (reference sequence). Trimming shortened V by 5 bases and J by 10 bases, and 21 bases separated the two germline ends. The CDR3 nucleotides read TGTGCCAGCAGCACGAGGACCAGGACGGTGGGGACCATATATTTT. Amino acid sequence: CASSTRTRTVGTIYF. The variable domain in full, completed from reference TRBV7-9 and TRBJ1-3, reads DTGVSQNPRHKITKRGQNVTFRCDPISEHNRLYWYRQTLGQGPEFLTYFQNEAQLEKSRLLSDRFSAERPKGSFSTLEIQRTEQGDSAMYLCASSTRTRTVGTIYFGEGSWLTVV.

The gene calls are TRBV20-1 and TRBJ2-5; TRBD1 matches at 7 bases. The CDR3 loop spans 15 amino acids. The germline V gene has CDR1 DFQATT and CDR2 SNEGSKA (reference sequence). V shed 3 bases, J shed 2 bases, and the junction held 9 bases outside the gene matches. The DNA for the CDR3 is TGCAGTGCTAGCCGGGACAGCGGCAAACAAGAGACCCAGTACTTC. Protein product: CSASRDSGKQETQYF.

There are a few counts of this clonotype. The rearrangement uses TRBV30 and TRBJ2-6; D unresolved. Looked up from germline, CDR1 is GTSNPN and CDR2 is SVGIG (reference sequence). CDR3 length: 20 amino acids. V was clipped by 4 bases and J by 0 bases, with 25 bases between them. CDR3 sequence (DNA): TGTGCCTGGACCCTCTCTATCCGGTGGCAGAAACGCTCTGGGGCCAACGTCCTGACTTTC. It yields the protein CAWTLSIRWQKRSGANVLTF.

This clonotype was found many times. This chain links TRBV29-1 with TRBJ1-1; tentative D call: TRBD1 (6 bases). The germline V gene has CDR1 SQVTM and CDR2 ANQGSEA. The CDR3 extends over 14 amino acids. V lost 1 base to trimming and J lost 0 bases, with 9 bases between them. Written as DNA, the CDR3 is TGCAGCGTTGAAGTCAGGGGCATGAACACTGAAGCTTTCTTT. It codes for CSVEVRGMNTEAFF.

This clonotype was observed at least ten times. V is TRBV28 and J is TRBJ2-7; perhaps D is TRBD1 or TRBD2 (6 bases each). This CDR3 comprises 19 residues. V dropped 7 bases and J dropped 3 bases, with 31 bases sitting between them. Germline CDR1 is MDHEN and CDR2 is SYDVKM. CDR3 sequence (DNA): TGTGCCAGCACCGACCTAGGGGGGCGGGTTTCTACCCTACACTACGAGCAGTACTTC. It is translated as CASTDLGGRVSTLHYEQYF.

This sequence joins TRBV29-1 and TRBJ2-3; D remains unclear. The ends were cut back, 4 bases at V and 0 bases at J, with 11 bases in the middle. CDR3 length: 14 amino acids. CDR1 is SQVTM and CDR2 is ANQGSEA in the germline V gene. CDR3 residues: CSVVLFTSTDTQYF. In DNA, the CDR3 is TGCAGCGTTGTGCTGTTCACTAGCACAGATACGCAGTATTTT.

This clonotype was picked up many times. CDR3 DNA: TGTGCCAGCAGTGCCCAGGGGGCGCGGCAGCCCCAGCATTTT. This sequence encodes CASSAQGARQPQHF. V is TRBV2 and J is TRBJ1-5; TRBD1 aligns across 8 bases. There are 14 residues in the CDR3. From germline, CDR1 is SNHLY and CDR2 FYNNEI. The trim removed 4 bases at V and 7 bases at J, leaving 6 bases unmatched.

This clonotype was found many times. One end of the junction varies from germline; a read error may be responsible. The rearrangement uses TRBV5-1 and TRBJ1-2, with a tentative D call TRBD1 (5 bases). The CDR3 covers 13 residues. Looked up from germline, CDR1 is SGHRS and CDR2 is YFSETQ. The CDR3 coding sequence is TGTGCCAGCAGAGGGACGGATAACTATGGCTACACCTTC. Its translation is CASRGTDNYGYTF.

This clonotype occurred many times. The chain recombines TRBV28 with TRBJ1-5; D unresolved. This CDR3 region has 13 residues. Trimming shortened V by 4 bases and J by 14 bases, and 18 bases separated the two germline ends. CDR1 is MDHEN, CDR2 SYDVKM, per germline. The CDR3 loop is CASSSEVPRRKHF. The CDR3 bases are TGTGCCAGCAGTTCAGAGGTGCCCAGGAGGAAGCATTTT.

The chain combines TRBV7-9 with TRBJ1-6; D gene unclear. This CDR3 contains 15 residues. V was trimmed by 5 bases and J by 15 bases, leaving 23 bases between them. CDR1 and CDR2 (germline): SEHNR, FQNEAQ (reference sequence). Here the CDR3 DNA reads TGTGCCAGCAGCAAAGAGGGAGGAGTGAGTTGGGTCCTCCACTTT. Encoded protein: CASSKEGGVSWVLHF. The full variable domain, completed using reference TRBV7-9 and TRBJ1-6, is DTGVSQNPRHKITKRGQNVTFRCDPISEHNRLYWYRQTLGQGPEFLTYFQNEAQLEKSRLLSDRFSAERPKGSFSTLEIQRTEQGDSAMYLCASSKEGGVSWVLHFGNGTRLTVT.